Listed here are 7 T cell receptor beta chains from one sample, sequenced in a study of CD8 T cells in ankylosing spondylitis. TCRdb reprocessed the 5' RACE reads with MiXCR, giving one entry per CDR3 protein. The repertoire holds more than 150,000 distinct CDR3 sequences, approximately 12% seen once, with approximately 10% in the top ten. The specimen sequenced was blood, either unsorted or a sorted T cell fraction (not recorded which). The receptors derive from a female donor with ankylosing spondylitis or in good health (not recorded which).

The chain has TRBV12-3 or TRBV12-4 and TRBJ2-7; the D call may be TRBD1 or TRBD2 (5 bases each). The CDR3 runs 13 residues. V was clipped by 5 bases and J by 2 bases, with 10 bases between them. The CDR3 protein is CASSRDGPYEQYF. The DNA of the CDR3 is TGTGCCAGCAGTCGGGACGGGCCCTACGAGCAGTACTTC.

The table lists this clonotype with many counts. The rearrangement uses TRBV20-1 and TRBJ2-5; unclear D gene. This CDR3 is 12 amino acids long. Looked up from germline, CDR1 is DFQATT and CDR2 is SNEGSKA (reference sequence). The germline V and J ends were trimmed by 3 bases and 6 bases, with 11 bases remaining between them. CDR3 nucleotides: TGCAGTGCTAGGCCAGCTGTGAAGACCCAGTACTTC. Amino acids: CSARPAVKTQYF.

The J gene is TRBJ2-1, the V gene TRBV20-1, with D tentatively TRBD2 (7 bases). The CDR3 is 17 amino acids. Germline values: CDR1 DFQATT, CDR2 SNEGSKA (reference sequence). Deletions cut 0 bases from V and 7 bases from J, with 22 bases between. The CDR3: CSARDGRGRLVWNEQFF. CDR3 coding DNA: TGCAGTGCTAGAGATGGGAGGGGGAGATTGGTTTGGAATGAGCAGTTCTTC.

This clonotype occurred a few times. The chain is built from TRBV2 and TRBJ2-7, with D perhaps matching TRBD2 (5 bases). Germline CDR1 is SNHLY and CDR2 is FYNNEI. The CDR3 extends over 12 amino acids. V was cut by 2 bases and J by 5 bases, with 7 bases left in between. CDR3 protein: CASSESGNEQYF. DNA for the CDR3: TGTGCCAGCAGTGAATCCGGGAACGAGCAGTACTTC.

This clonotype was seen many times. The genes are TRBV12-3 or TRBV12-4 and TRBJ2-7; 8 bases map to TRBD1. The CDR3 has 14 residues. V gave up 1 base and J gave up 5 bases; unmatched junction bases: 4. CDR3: CASSLGQGIDEQYF. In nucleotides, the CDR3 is TGTGCCAGCAGTTTAGGACAGGGGATCGACGAGCAGTACTTC.

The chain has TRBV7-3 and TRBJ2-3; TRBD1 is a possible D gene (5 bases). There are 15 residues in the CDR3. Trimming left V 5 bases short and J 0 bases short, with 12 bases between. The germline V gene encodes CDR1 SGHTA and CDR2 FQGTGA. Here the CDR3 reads CASSPDTPSTDTQYF. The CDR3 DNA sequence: TGTGCCAGCAGCCCGGACACACCTAGCACAGATACGCAGTATTTT. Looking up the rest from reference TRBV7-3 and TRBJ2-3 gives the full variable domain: GAGVSQTPSNKVTEKGKYVELRCDPISGHTALYWYRQSLGQGPEFLIYFQGTGAADDSGLPNDRFFAVRPEGSVSTLKIQRTERGDSAVYLCASSPDTPSTDTQYFGPGTRLTVL.

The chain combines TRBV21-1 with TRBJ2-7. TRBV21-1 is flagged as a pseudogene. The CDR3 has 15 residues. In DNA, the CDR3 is TGTGCCAGCAGCAAAGATACAGGGAGCTCCTACGAGCAGTACTTC. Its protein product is CASSKDTGSSYEQYF.